This T cell receptor (beta chain) was identified during a study of T cell changes during pregnancy in multiple sclerosis. This clone was counted once. Some clones are missing from TCRdb's copy, which holds only in-frame ones; the method was immunoSEQ multiplex PCR. The data hold more than 80,000 clones, with 92% observed a single time. The clonotype comes from a female donor with multiple sclerosis, enrolled in a pregnancy study. Here the sequenced sample was peripheral blood, taken in the first trimester of pregnancy.

The CDR3 DNA sequence: TGTGCCAGCGGGGACAGGGGGCTTTATCAGCCCCAGCATTTT. This codes for CASGDRGLYQPQHF. V usage is TRBV25-1 and J usage is TRBJ1-5, with 12 bases lining up with TRBD1. The length of the CDR3 is 14 residues. In germline, CDR1 is MGHDK, CDR2 SYGVNS. Germline trimming cut 8 bases from V and 5 bases from J; bases unmatched to any gene: 4. Filled out from reference TRBV25-1 and TRBJ1-5, the complete variable domain reads EADIYQTPRYLVIGTGKKITLECSQTMGHDKMYWYQQDPGMELHLIHYSYGVNSTEKGDLSSESTVSRIRTEHFPLTLESARPSHTSQYLCASGDRGLYQPQHFGDGTRLSIL.